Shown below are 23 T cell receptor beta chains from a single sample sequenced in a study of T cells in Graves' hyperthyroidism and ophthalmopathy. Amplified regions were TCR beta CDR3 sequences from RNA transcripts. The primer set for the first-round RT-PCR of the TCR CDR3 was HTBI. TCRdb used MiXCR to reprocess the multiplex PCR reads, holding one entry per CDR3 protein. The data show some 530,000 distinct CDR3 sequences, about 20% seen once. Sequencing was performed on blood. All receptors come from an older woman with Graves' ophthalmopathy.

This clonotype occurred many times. DNA for the CDR3: TGTGCCAGCAGAAATCAGGGTAGCTACGGCTACACCTTC. Amino acids: CASRNQGSYGYTF. The chain combines TRBV2 with TRBJ1-2, with D possibly TRBD1 on 5 matching bases. Germline lookup yields CDR1 SNHLY and CDR2 FYNNEI. V lost 6 bases to trimming and J lost 8 bases, with 16 bases between them. The length of the CDR3 is 13 residues.

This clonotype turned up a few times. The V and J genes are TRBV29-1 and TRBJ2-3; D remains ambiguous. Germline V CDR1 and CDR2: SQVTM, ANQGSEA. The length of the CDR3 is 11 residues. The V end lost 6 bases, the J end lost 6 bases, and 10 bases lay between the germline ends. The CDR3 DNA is TGCAGCGTGGCCCGCGGCGATACGCAGTATTTT. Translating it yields CSVARGDTQYF.

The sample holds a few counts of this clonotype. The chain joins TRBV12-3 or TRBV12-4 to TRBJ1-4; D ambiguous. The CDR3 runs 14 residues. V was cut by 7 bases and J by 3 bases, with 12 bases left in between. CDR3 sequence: CASNVGASNEKLFF. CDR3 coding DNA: TGTGCCAGCAACGTAGGTGCCTCTAATGAAAAACTGTTTTTT.

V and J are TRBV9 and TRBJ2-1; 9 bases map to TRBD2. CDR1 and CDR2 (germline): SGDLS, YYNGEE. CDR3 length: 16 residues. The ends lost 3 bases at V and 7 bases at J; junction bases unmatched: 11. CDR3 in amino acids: CASSAGGTSIGNEQFF. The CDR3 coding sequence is TGTGCCAGCAGCGCAGGCGGGACTAGCATTGGAAATGAGCAGTTCTTC. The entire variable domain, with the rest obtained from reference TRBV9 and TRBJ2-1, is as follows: DSGVTQTPKHLITATGQRVTLRCSPRSGDLSVYWYQQSLDQGLQFLIQYYNGEERAKGNILERFSAQQFPDLHSELNLSSLELGDSALYFCASSAGGTSIGNEQFFGPGTRLTVL.

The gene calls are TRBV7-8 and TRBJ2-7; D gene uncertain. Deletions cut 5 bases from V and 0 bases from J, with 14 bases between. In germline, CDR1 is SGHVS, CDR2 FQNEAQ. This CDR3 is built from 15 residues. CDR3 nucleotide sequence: TGTGCCAGCAGCGCCCTTGAAGGCCCCTCCTACGAGCAGTACTTC. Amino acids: CASSALEGPSYEQYF. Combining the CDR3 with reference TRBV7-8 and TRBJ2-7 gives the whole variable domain GAGVSQSPRYKVAKRGQDVALRCDPISGHVSLFWYQQALGQGPEFLTYFQNEAQLDKSGLPSDRFFAERPEGSVSTLKIQRTQQEDSAVYLCASSALEGPSYEQYFGPGTRLTVT.

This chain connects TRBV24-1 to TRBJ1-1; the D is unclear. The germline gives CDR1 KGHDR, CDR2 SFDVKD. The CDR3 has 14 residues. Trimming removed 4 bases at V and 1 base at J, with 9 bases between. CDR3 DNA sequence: TGTGCCACCAGTGAGGCTACACCGAACACTGAAGCTTTCTTT. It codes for CATSEATPNTEAFF.

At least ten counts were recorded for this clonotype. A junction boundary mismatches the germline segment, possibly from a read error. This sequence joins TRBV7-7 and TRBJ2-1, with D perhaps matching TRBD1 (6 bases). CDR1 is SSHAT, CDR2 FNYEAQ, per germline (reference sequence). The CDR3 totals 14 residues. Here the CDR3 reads CASSLGQRSNEQFF. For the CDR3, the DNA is TGTGCTAGCAGCTTAGGACAGCGATCCAATGAGCAGTTCTTC.

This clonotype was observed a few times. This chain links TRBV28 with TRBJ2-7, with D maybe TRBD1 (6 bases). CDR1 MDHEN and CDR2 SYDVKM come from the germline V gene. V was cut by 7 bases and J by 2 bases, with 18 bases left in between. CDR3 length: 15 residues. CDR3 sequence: CASTPMDRAPYEQYF. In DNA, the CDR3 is TGTGCCAGCACCCCAATGGACAGAGCCCCCTACGAGCAGTACTTC. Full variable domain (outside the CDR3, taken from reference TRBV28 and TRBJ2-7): DVKVTQSSRYLVKRTGEKVFLECVQDMDHENMFWYRQDPGLGLRLIYFSYDVKMKEKGDIPEGYSVSREKKERFSLILESASTNQTSMYLCASTPMDRAPYEQYFGPGTRLTVT.

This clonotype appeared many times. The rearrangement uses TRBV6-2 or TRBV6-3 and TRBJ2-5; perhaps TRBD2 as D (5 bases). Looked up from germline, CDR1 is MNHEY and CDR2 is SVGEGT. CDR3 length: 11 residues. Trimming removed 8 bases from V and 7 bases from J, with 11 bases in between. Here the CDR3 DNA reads TGTGCCAGCTCCCGGGCGGGGACCCAGTACTTC. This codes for CASSRAGTQYF.

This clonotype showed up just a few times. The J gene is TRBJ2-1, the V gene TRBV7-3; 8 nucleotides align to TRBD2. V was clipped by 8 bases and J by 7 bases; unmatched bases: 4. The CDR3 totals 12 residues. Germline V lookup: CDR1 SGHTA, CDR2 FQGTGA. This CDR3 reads CASGSGVNEQFF. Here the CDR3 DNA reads TGTGCCAGCGGTAGCGGGGTTAATGAGCAGTTCTTC.

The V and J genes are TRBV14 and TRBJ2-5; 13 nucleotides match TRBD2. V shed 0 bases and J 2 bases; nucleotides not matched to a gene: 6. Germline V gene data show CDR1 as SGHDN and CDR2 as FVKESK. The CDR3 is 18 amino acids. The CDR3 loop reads CASSQDPPGLAGQETQYF. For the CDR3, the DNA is TGTGCCAGCAGCCAAGATCCCCCGGGACTAGCGGGACAAGAGACCCAGTACTTC.

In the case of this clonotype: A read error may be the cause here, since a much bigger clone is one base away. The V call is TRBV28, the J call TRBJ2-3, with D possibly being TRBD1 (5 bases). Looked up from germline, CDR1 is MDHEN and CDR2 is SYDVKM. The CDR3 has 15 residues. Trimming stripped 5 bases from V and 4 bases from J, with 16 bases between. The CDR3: CASSVRGAVSDTQYF. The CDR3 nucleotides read TGTGCCAGCAGTGTCCGTGGGGCTGTATCAGATACGCAGTATTTT.

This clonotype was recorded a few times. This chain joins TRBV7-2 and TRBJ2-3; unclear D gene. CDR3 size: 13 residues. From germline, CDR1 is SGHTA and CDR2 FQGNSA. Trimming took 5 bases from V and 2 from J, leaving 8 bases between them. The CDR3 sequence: CASSRSNTDTQYF. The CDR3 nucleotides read TGTGCCAGCAGCCGGAGTAACACAGATACGCAGTATTTT.

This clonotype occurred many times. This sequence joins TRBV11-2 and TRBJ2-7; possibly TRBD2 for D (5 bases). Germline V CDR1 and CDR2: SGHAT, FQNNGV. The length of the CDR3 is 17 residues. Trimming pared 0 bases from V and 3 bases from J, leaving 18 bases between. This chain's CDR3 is CASSLDRVGALLYEQYF. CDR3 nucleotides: TGTGCCAGCAGCTTAGATCGGGTGGGAGCCCTTCTCTACGAGCAGTACTTC.

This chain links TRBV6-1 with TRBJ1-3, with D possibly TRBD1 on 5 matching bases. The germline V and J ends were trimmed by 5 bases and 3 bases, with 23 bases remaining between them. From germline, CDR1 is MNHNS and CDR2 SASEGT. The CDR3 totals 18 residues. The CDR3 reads CASSSYSGGNGFGNTIYF. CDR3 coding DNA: TGTGCCAGCAGTTCCTACTCGGGGGGAAATGGTTTTGGAAACACCATATATTTT.

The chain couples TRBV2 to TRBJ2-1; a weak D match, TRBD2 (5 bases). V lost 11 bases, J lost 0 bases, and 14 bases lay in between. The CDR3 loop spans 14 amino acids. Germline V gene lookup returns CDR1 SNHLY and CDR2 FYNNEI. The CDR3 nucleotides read TGTGCCGAAAGAGCGGAGAGCTCCTACAATGAGCAGTTCTTC. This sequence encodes CAERAESSYNEQFF.

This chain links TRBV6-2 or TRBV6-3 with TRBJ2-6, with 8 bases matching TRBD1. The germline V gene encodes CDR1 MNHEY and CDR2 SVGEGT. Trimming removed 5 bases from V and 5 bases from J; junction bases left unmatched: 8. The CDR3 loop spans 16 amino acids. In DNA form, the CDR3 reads TGTGCCAGCAGTACCGGACAGGGTTCCAGGGCCAACGTCCTGACTTTC. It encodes CASSTGQGSRANVLTF.

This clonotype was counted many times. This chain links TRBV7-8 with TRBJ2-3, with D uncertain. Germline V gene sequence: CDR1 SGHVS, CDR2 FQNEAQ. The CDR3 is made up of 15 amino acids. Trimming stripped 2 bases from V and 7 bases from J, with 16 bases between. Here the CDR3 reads CASSLWADPGHTQYF. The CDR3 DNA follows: TGTGCCAGCAGCTTATGGGCAGATCCAGGCCATACGCAGTATTTT.

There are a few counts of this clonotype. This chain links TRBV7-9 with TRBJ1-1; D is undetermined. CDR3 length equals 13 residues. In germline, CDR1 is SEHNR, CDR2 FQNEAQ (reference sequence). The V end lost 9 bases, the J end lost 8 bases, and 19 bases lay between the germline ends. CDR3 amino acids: CASRSSGNQEAFF. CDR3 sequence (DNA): TGTGCCAGTAGGAGCTCGGGTAACCAGGAAGCTTTCTTT.

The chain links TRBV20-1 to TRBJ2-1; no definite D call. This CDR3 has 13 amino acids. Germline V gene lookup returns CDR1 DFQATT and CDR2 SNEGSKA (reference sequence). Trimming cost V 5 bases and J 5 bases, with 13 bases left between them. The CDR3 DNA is TGCAGTGCTGACTGGGCCTTTCACAATGAGCAGTTCTTC. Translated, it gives CSADWAFHNEQFF.

The CDR3 DNA reads as TGTGCCAGCAGCCACCTGGGGGGGGGGTACGAGCAGTACTTC. The encoded protein is CASSHLGGGYEQYF. The chain employs TRBV3-1 and TRBJ2-7; 7 bases agree with TRBD2. From germline, CDR1 is LGHDT and CDR2 YNNKEL (reference sequence). The CDR3 covers 14 residues. The V segment lost 3 bases and the J segment 4 bases; nucleotides outside the gene matches: 6.

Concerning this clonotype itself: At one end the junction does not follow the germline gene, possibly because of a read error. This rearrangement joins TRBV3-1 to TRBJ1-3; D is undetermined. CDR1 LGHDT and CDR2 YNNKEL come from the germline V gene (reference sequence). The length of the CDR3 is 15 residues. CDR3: CASSQQLPSGNTIYF. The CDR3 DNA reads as TGTGCTAGCAGCCAACAGTTGCCCTCTGGAAACACCATATATTTT.

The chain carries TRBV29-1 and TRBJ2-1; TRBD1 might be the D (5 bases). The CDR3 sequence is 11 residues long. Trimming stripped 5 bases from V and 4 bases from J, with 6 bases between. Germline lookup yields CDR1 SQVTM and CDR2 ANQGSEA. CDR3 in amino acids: CSVTGYNEQFF. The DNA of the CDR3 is TGCAGCGTTACAGGATACAATGAGCAGTTCTTC.